This entry is about one T cell receptor beta chain. This entry is derived from a study of PD-L1 blockade in urothelial cancer. Whole-study context: Before enrollment, 0 to 3 chemotherapy regimens had been given to patients.

Method: immunoSEQ multiplex PCR; TCRdb's copy keeps in-frame clones and lacks some. Seen here are some 22,000 clones, 90% observed once, and the top ten hold about 16%. This clonotype was sampled from a woman aged 55-69 years with urothelial cancer. Specimen: PBMCs, collected around atezolizumab (anti-PD-L1) treatment.

CDR3 in amino acids: CASRPTGNSNQPQHF. CDR3 coding DNA: TGTGCCAGCAGACCGACAGGGAATAGCAATCAGCCCCAGCATTTT. The chain is built from TRBV6-5 and TRBJ1-5; TRBD1 aligns across 7 bases. CDR1 is MNHEY and CDR2 is SVGAGI in the germline V gene. The CDR3 totals 15 residues. Trimming cost V 6 bases and J 0 bases; bases outside gene matches: 5.